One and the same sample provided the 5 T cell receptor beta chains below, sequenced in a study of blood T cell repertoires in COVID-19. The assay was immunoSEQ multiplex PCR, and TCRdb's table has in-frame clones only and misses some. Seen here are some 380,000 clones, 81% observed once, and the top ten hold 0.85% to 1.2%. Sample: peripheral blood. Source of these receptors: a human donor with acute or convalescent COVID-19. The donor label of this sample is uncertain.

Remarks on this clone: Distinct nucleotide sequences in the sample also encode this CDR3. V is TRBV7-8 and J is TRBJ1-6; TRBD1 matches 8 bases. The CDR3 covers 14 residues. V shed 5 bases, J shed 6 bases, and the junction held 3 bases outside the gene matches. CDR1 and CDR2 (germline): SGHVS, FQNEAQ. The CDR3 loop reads CASSRDRGNSPLHF. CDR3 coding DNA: TGTGCCAGCAGCCGAGACAGGGGTAATTCACCCCTCCACTTT.

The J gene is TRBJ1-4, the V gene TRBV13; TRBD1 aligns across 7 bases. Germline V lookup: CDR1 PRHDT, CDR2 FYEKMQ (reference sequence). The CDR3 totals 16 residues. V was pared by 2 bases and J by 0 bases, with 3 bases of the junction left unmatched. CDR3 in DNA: TGTGCCAGCAGCTTACTGGGGACAGCAACTAATGAAAAACTGTTTTTT. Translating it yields CASSLLGTATNEKLFF.

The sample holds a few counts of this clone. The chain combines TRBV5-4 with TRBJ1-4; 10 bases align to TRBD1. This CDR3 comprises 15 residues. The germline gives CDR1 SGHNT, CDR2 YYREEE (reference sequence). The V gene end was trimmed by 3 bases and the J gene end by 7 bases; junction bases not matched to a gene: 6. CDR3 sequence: CASSSYDRGREKLFF. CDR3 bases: TGTGCCAGCAGCTCCTACGACAGGGGGCGTGAAAAACTGTTTTTT.

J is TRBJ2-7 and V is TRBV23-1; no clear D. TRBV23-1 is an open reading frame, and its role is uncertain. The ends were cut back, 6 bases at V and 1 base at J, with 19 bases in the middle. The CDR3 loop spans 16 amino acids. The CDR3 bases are TGCGCCAGCAGCCCTCCCACCTTTGACACGTCCTACGAGCAGTACTTC. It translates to CASSPPTFDTSYEQYF.

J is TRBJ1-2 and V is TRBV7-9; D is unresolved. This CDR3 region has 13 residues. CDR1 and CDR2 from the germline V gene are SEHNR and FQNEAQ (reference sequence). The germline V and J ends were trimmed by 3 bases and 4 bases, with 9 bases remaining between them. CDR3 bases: TGTGCCAGCAGCTTGCAGTTAAGCTATGGCTACACCTTC. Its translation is CASSLQLSYGYTF.